What follows describes a single TCR beta chain. Its matching antigen is unknown. TCRdb's copy holds only in-frame clones and misses some; the assay was immunoSEQ multiplex PCR. The table includes roughly 70,000 clones, approximately 88% detected once. This entry belongs to a study of OX40 agonist ivuxolimab in advanced cancers. Across the whole study: Cohort: roughly 80% men, mean age approximately 64, aged about 20 to 85.

Points from the study as a whole: Nonresponders, in some cases, also had low normalized T-cell clonal expansion. What antigens the expanded peripheral T cells recognized was never established.

CDR3 size: 14 residues. Germline CDR1 SGHKS, CDR2 YYEKEE (reference sequence). Trimming took off 1 base at V and 2 bases at J, with 10 bases between the two ends. Anyone with autoimmune disease history or systemic immunosuppression was excluded. This chain joins TRBV5-5 and TRBJ2-7; D is ambiguous. The sequenced sample was CD4+ or CD8+ T cells sorted from blood, obtained in a trial of the OX40 agonist ivuxolimab. The receptor was isolated from an adult with an advanced solid tumor such as melanoma, head and neck, liver or kidney cancer. CDR3 in amino acids: CASSLYSSTYEQYF. CDR3 nucleotides: TGTGCCAGCAGCTTGTATAGTTCTACCTACGAGCAGTACTTC.